Presented here are 27 T cell receptor beta chains from one specimen sequenced in a study of monozygotic twins with inflammatory bowel disease. Each CDR3 protein gets one entry in TCRdb, which reprocessed the 5' RACE reads and gives no DNA. This sample carries 200,000 to 250,000 distinct CDR3 sequences, with 6% to 9% going to the ten biggest clones. Sequenced sample: blood. The source of these receptors is a human donor with ulcerative colitis or Crohn's disease, or a healthy co-twin of an affected twin (not recorded which).

The chain is built from TRBV6-6 and TRBJ2-5; the D gene TCRdb calls, TRBD2, cannot be checked with no DNA. The CDR3 is 13 amino acids. Germline V gives CDR1 MNHNY, CDR2 SVGAGI (reference sequence). The CDR3 region is CASGSGRKETQYF.

V is TRBV28 and J is TRBJ2-1; TCRdb designates TRBD2, a call that cannot be tested without DNA. From germline, CDR1 is MDHEN and CDR2 SYDVKM. CDR3 length: 15 residues. The CDR3 spells CASLVSGRATNEQFF.

The gene calls are TRBV7-9 and TRBJ2-7. The germline CDR1 and CDR2 sequences are SEHNR and FQNEAQ (reference sequence). The CDR3 totals 14 residues. CDR3 residues: CASNSLGPRYEQYF.

The V call is TRBV7-6, the J call TRBJ2-7; TCRdb reports TRBD2, a call that lacks DNA to check it against. The germline CDR1 and CDR2 sequences are SGHVS and FNYEAQ. This CDR3 contains 13 residues. CDR3 region: CASSFARGGEQYF.

This sequence joins TRBV18 and TRBJ2-3; TCRdb gives TRBD2 as the D gene, but with no DNA this cannot be confirmed. From germline, CDR1 is KGHSH and CDR2 LQKENI. The CDR3 length is 16 residues. CDR3 loop: CASSPTGSGSSDTQYF.

The chain recombines TRBV5-4 with TRBJ2-3; without DNA, the TCRdb call of TRBD2 cannot be checked. The germline V gene has CDR1 SGHNT and CDR2 YYREEE (reference sequence). CDR3 length equals 16 residues. The CDR3 region is CASSPSGSGGSVTQYF.

The gene calls are TRBV7-3 and TRBJ2-3; TCRdb's D gene call, TRBD1, goes unchecked for lack of DNA. The CDR3 is made up of 15 amino acids. CDR1 is SGHTA and CDR2 is FQGTGA in the germline V gene. CDR3 region: CASSRTGSSTDTQYF.

The rearrangement joins TRBV6-2 or TRBV6-3 to TRBJ1-6; the D call of TRBD1 rests on TCRdb alone, since no DNA is present to check it. CDR1 is MNHEY and CDR2 is SVGEGT in the germline V gene. The CDR3 contains 16 residues. The chain's CDR3 is CASSETAGTVNSPLHF.

The rearrangement uses TRBV19 and TRBJ1-1; absent DNA, TCRdb's TRBD1 call cannot be checked. The germline gives CDR1 LNHDA, CDR2 SQIVND (reference sequence). The CDR3 consists of 15 residues. CDR3 sequence reads: CASSLRRDRRTEAFF.

The chain has TRBV19 and TRBJ2-1; with no DNA, the TCRdb D assignment of TRBD1 cannot be verified. CDR1 and CDR2 (germline): LNHDA, SQIVND (reference sequence). There are 15 residues in the CDR3. The CDR3 sequence is CASSISGTGGNEQFF.

The chain carries TRBV5-1 and TRBJ2-7; TCRdb designates TRBD1, a call that cannot be tested without DNA. Germline CDR1 and CDR2: SGHRS and YFSETQ. This CDR3 has 15 residues. The CDR3 is CASSLAGQGAYEQYF.

V usage is TRBV18 and J usage is TRBJ2-1; the TCRdb D gene call, TRBD2, has no DNA to confirm it. This CDR3 is 17 amino acids long. Germline V gives CDR1 KGHSH, CDR2 LQKENI. The CDR3 here is CASSPGTSGRRPNEQFF.

The chain is built from TRBV20-1 and TRBJ2-1; the TRBD1 assignment by TCRdb is unverifiable without DNA. CDR3 length: 14 residues. From germline, CDR1 is DFQATT and CDR2 SNEGSKA (reference sequence). The CDR3 region is CSARDEKGANEQFF.

This sequence joins TRBV7-9 and TRBJ2-1. This CDR3 is 14 amino acids long. Germline V gene lookup returns CDR1 SEHNR and CDR2 FQNEAQ (reference sequence). The CDR3: CASSLESNYNERFF.

The rearrangement joins TRBV9 to TRBJ2-1; there is no DNA to check the TCRdb D call of TRBD1. The CDR3 is 14 amino acids. Germline CDR1 reads SGDLS; CDR2 reads YYNGEE. This CDR3 is CASSARGGDNEQFF.

This chain joins TRBV28 and TRBJ2-2; with no DNA, the TCRdb D assignment of TRBD1 cannot be verified. Germline CDR1 reads MDHEN; CDR2 reads SYDVKM. This CDR3 spans 15 amino acids. CDR3: CASSSGGAYTGELFF.

J is TRBJ2-7 and V is TRBV20-1; the TCRdb D gene call, TRBD2, has no DNA to confirm it. Germline lookup yields CDR1 DFQATT and CDR2 SNEGSKA (reference sequence). CDR3 length: 15 amino acids. CDR3 protein: CSASPAKTLAGEQYF.

The V and J genes are TRBV11-2 and TRBJ2-3; there is no DNA to check the TCRdb D call of TRBD2. The CDR3 extends over 16 amino acids. CDR1 SGHAT and CDR2 FQNNGV come from the germline V gene. The CDR3 is CASTRQPSGNTDTQYF.

The rearrangement uses TRBV27 and TRBJ2-7; the D call of TRBD1 rests on TCRdb alone, since no DNA is present to check it. This CDR3 has 14 amino acids. CDR1 and CDR2 from the germline V gene are MNHEY and SMNVEV (reference sequence). This CDR3 is CASRMTGGGYEQYF.

This chain uses TRBV12-3 or TRBV12-4 with TRBJ2-7; the TRBD2 assignment by TCRdb is unverifiable without DNA. This CDR3 contains 14 residues. Here the CDR3 reads CASSLAYGGTEQYF.

The rearrangement uses TRBV18 and TRBJ2-7; TCRdb's assignment of TRBD1 cannot be checked, as there is no DNA. This CDR3 spans 13 amino acids. Germline V CDR1 and CDR2: KGHSH, LQKENI. CDR3 sequence: CASSTGAGYEQNF.

V is TRBV5-1 and J is TRBJ2-3; there is no DNA to check the TCRdb D call of TRBD1. The V gene's germline CDR1 is SGHRS and CDR2 YFSETQ. This CDR3 spans 13 amino acids. CDR3 region: CASGQGSSNTQYF.

The chain is built from TRBV20-1 and TRBJ1-1; checking the TCRdb D call of TRBD1 is not possible without DNA. CDR1 and CDR2 from the germline V gene are DFQATT and SNEGSKA (reference sequence). The CDR3 runs 14 residues. This chain's CDR3 is CSAREGAGFAEAFF.

The chain uses TRBV7-9 and TRBJ2-2. Germline lookup yields CDR1 SEHNR and CDR2 FQNEAQ (reference sequence). This CDR3 contains 15 residues. This CDR3 reads CASSREWLHTGELFF. The whole variable domain, remainder taken from reference TRBV7-9 and TRBJ2-2, is DTGVSQNPRHKITKRGQNVTFRCDPISEHNRLYWYRQTLGQGPEFLTYFQNEAQLEKSRLLSDRFSAERPKGSFSTLEIQRTEQGDSAMYLCASSREWLHTGELFFGEGSRLTVL.

The chain couples TRBV7-9 to TRBJ2-7. CDR3 length: 12 residues. CDR1 and CDR2 (germline): SEHNR, FQNEAQ (reference sequence). The CDR3: CASSVDGYEQYF.

The genes are TRBV2 and TRBJ2-2. In germline, CDR1 is SNHLY, CDR2 FYNNEI. This CDR3 has 14 residues. CDR3 sequence: CASSGVTNTGELFF.

The V gene is TRBV5-6, the J gene TRBJ1-2; TCRdb names TRBD1, which stays unverified in the absence of DNA. Germline V gene sequence: CDR1 SGHDT, CDR2 YYEEEE. The CDR3 length is 13 residues. CDR3 sequence: CASSPGQAYGYTF. Combining the CDR3 with reference TRBV5-6 and TRBJ1-2 gives the whole variable domain DAGVTQSPTHLIKTRGQQVTLRCSPKSGHDTVSWYQQALGQGPQFIFQYYEEEERQRGNFPDRFSGHQFPNYSSELNVNALLLGDSALYLCASSPGQAYGYTFGSGTRLTVV.